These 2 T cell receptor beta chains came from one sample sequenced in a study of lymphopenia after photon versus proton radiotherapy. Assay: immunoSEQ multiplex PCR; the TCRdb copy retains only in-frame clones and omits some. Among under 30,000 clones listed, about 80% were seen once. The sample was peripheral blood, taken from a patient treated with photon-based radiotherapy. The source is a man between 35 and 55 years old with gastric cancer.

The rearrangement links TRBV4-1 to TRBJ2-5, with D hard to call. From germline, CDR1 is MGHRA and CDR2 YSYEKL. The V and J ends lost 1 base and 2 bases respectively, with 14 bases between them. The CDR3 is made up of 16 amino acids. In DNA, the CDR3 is TGCGCCAGCAGCCAAGCTAGGACGGATGGTCAAGAGACCCAGTACTTC. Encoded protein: CASSQARTDGQETQYF.

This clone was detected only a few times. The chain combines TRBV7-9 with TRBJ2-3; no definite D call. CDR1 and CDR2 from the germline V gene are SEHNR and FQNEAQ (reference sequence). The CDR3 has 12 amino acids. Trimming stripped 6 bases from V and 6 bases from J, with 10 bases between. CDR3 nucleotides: TGTGCCAGCAGTCAGGTCGGGGATACGCAGTATTTT. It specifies CASSQVGDTQYF. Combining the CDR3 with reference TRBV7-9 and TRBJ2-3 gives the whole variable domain DTGVSQNPRHKITKRGQNVTFRCDPISEHNRLYWYRQTLGQGPEFLTYFQNEAQLEKSRLLSDRFSAERPKGSFSTLEIQRTEQGDSAMYLCASSQVGDTQYFGPGTRLTVL.